Sequencing of this T cell receptor beta chain was carried out in a study of T-cell reconstitution after alpha-beta-depleted transplantation in children. Overall study findings and caveats: After one year, T-cell counts and TCRbeta diversity mostly came from new T cells. The study traced high day-60 TCRbeta diversity in some patients to surviving recipient T cells and thymic progenitors.

A remark on this clonotype: What it recognizes is unknown.

V was pared by 1 base and J by 6 bases, with 2 bases of the junction left unmatched. The CDR3 has 15 amino acids. Germline values: CDR1 SGHTA, CDR2 FQGNSA. The TCRbeta library incorporated unique molecular identifiers. In TCRdb, the PCR reads were re-called with MiXCR into one record per CDR3 protein. There are more than 400,000 distinct CDR3 sequences in the sample; about 40% occur only once, and 27% lies in the top ten. The chain combines TRBV7-2 with TRBJ2-2; 10 bases match TRBD2. The sample in question was PBMCs, obtained before TCRalphabeta/CD19-depleted stem cell transplant. This receptor was identified in a girl aged 2 to 9 with aplastic anemia, due to receive a stem cell transplant. The CDR3 loop is CASSLERGGAGELFF. CDR3 sequence (DNA): TGTGCCAGCAGCTTAGAGCGGGGGGGCGCCGGGGAGCTGTTTTTT.